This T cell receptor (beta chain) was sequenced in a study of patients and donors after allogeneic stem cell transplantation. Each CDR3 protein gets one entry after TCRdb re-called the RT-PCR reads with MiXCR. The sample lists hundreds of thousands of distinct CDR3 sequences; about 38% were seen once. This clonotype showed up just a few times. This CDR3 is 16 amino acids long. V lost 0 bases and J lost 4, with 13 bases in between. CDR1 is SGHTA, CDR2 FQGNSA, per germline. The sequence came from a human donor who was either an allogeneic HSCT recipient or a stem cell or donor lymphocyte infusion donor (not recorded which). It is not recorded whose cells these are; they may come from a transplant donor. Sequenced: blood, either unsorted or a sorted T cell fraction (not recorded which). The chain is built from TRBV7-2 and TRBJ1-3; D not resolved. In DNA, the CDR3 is TGTGCCAGCAGCTTAGCCCAGCGAGGCCCAGGAAACACCATATATTTT. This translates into CASSLAQRGPGNTIYF.